This TCR beta chain was identified during a study of T cells in Graves' hyperthyroidism and ophthalmopathy. Study at large: Peripheral blood was drawn at first diagnosis, prior to all treatment. Study-level results: A model of 13 V-J pairs discriminated ophthalmopathy from stable hyperthyroidism. Among clonotypes expanded in thyroid above 0.001, most were also found in blood.

V lost 5 bases to trimming and J lost 4 bases; unmatched junction nucleotides: 7. This CDR3 region has 15 residues. Per germline, CDR1 SGHTS and CDR2 YDEGEE. This clonotype appeared many times. The antigen is undetermined. There were TCR beta CDR3 regions amplified from RNA transcripts. A first-round RT-PCR of the TCR CDR3 used the HTBI primer set. Using its own MiXCR run on the multiplex PCR reads, TCRdb lists one record per CDR3 protein. This table has about 560,000 distinct CDR3 sequences, 11% to 15% appearing once. The material sequenced was blood. This sequence originates from a woman aged 40 to 50 with Graves' hyperthyroidism. V gene TRBV5-8 combines with J gene TRBJ2-1; 9 nucleotides match TRBD1. CDR3 sequence reads: CASSRRDRVYNEQFF. Here the CDR3 DNA reads TGTGCCAGCAGTCGCCGGGACAGGGTTTACAATGAGCAGTTCTTC.